The 16 T cell receptor beta chains in this list originate from one sample, sequenced in a study of cytomegalovirus exposure and HLA in healthy donors. Measured with immunoSEQ multiplex PCR; TCRdb has only the in-frame clones, and not every one. The table lists roughly 330,000 clones, roughly 87% of them singletons. The sequencing input was PBMCs. All receptors derive from a woman under 40 in good health and CMV-seropositive.

J is TRBJ2-1 and V is TRBV28; unclear D gene. Per germline, CDR1 MDHEN and CDR2 SYDVKM. Trimming removed 2 bases at V and 3 bases at J, with 5 bases between. CDR3 length: 13 amino acids. The CDR3 nucleotides read TGTGCCAGCAGTTTAGTAAGCTACAATGAGCAGTTCTTC. As protein: CASSLVSYNEQFF.

The rearrangement joins TRBV5-4 to TRBJ2-7; D unclear. Trimming removed 0 bases from V and 1 base from J, with 8 bases in between. Germline-derived CDR1 and CDR2 are SGHNT and YYREEE (reference sequence). This CDR3 is built from 14 residues. This CDR3 reads CASSLGPSSYEQYF. CDR3 DNA sequence: TGTGCCAGCAGCTTGGGGCCATCGTCCTACGAGCAGTACTTC. Based on the CDR3 plus reference TRBV5-4 and TRBJ2-7, the full variable domain is ETGVTQSPTHLIKTRGQQVTLRCSSQSGHNTVSWYQQALGQGPQFIFQYYREEENGRGNFPPRFSGLQFPNYSSELNVNALELDDSALYLCASSLGPSSYEQYFGPGTRLTVT.

The chain has TRBV19 and TRBJ1-5, with D unclear. The V and J ends lost 5 bases and 5 bases respectively, with 10 bases between them. This CDR3 spans 13 amino acids. Germline V gives CDR1 LNHDA, CDR2 SQIVND (reference sequence). CDR3 coding DNA: TGTGCCAGTAGTGTGGGCCGAGATCAGCCCCAGCATTTT. Translating it yields CASSVGRDQPQHF. Supplemented by reference TRBV19 and TRBJ1-5, the full variable domain reads DGGITQSPKYLFRKEGQNVTLSCEQNLNHDAMYWYRQDPGQGLRLIYYSQIVNDFQKGDIAEGYSVSREKKESFPLTVTSAQKNPTAFYLCASSVGRDQPQHFGDGTRLSIL.

V gene TRBV5-8 combines with J gene TRBJ1-5, with a weak D call TRBD1 (6 bases). CDR1 SGHTS and CDR2 YDEGEE come from the germline V gene. The CDR3 has 14 residues. Trimming pared 2 bases from V and 1 base from J, leaving 7 bases between. CDR3 DNA: TGTGCCAGCAGCTTCAGGGGAAGCAATCAGCCCCAGCATTTT. This encodes CASSFRGSNQPQHF.

Worth noting for this clone: At the DNA level, this CDR3 is encoded by other sequences in the same sample as well. The rearrangement uses TRBV2 and TRBJ1-1, with a possible D match to TRBD1 (5 bases). CDR3 length: 13 residues. Germline loops: CDR1 SNHLY, CDR2 FYNNEI. Trimming removed 1 base at V and 4 bases at J, with 7 bases between. The CDR3 nucleotides are TGTGCCAGCAGTGAAGGTGGGGGCACTGAAGCTTTCTTT. It yields the protein CASSEGGGTEAFF.

V is TRBV5-6 and J is TRBJ2-7; D is unresolved. CDR3 length: 13 residues. Germline CDR1 and CDR2: SGHDT and YYEEEE. The germline V and J ends were trimmed by 0 bases and 6 bases, with 10 bases remaining between them. CDR3 region: CASSLVGKSEQYF. CDR3 coding DNA: TGTGCCAGCAGCTTGGTAGGGAAATCCGAGCAGTACTTC.

With regard to this clone: Other DNA sequences in this specimen translate into the identical CDR3. The V gene is TRBV27, the J gene TRBJ1-3; D perhaps matches TRBD1 (6 bases). V lost 0 bases and J lost 0, with 6 bases in between. Germline loops: CDR1 MNHEY, CDR2 SMNVEV (reference sequence). The CDR3 has 15 residues. CDR3 sequence (DNA): TGTGCCAGCAGTTTATCGACAGGCTCTGGAAACACCATATATTTT. Amino acid sequence: CASSLSTGSGNTIYF.

This clone showed up just a few times. The V gene is TRBV7-9, the J gene TRBJ1-1; D is uncertain. The CDR3 has 13 amino acids. V dropped 2 bases and J dropped 1 base, with 5 bases sitting between them. CDR1 is SEHNR and CDR2 is FQNEAQ in the germline V gene (reference sequence). Here the CDR3 DNA reads TGTGCCAGCAGCTTAAAGCGGAACACTGAAGCTTTCTTT. It translates to CASSLKRNTEAFF.

The rearrangement links TRBV5-1 to TRBJ2-3, with D unclear. Trimming removed 0 bases at V and 6 bases at J, with 8 bases between. The CDR3 is 13 amino acids. Germline values: CDR1 SGHRS, CDR2 YFSETQ. CDR3: CASSLAPDDTQYF. The CDR3 coding sequence is TGCGCCAGCAGCTTGGCCCCCGACGATACGCAGTATTTT. The full variable domain, with the rest looked up from reference TRBV5-1 and TRBJ2-3, is KAGVTQTPRYLIKTRGQQVTLSCSPISGHRSVSWYQQTPGQGLQFLFEYFSETQRNKGNFPGRFSGRQFSNSRSEMNVSTLELGDSALYLCASSLAPDDTQYFGPGTRLTVL.

The chain is built from TRBV5-1 and TRBJ1-1; TRBD1 agrees at 7 bases. Germline loops: CDR1 SGHRS, CDR2 YFSETQ. The V gene end was trimmed by 4 bases and the J gene end by 7 bases; junction bases not matched to a gene: 1. The CDR3 loop spans 11 amino acids. CDR3 region: CASSRDSEAFF. The CDR3, as DNA: TGCGCCAGCAGCCGGGACAGTGAAGCTTTCTTT.

The V and J genes are TRBV18 and TRBJ1-1; 8 bases agree with TRBD1. The germline gives CDR1 KGHSH, CDR2 LQKENI. With V trimmed by 4 bases and J by 8 bases, 3 bases remained unmatched. The CDR3 totals 12 residues. The CDR3 DNA sequence: TGTGCCAGCTCACAAGGGACAGGAGAAGCTTTCTTT. Translating it yields CASSQGTGEAFF. Together with reference TRBV18 and TRBJ1-1, the CDR3 gives the full variable domain: NAGVMQNPRHLVRRRGQEARLRCSPMKGHSHVYWYRQLPEEGLKFMVYLQKENIIDESGMPKERFSAEFPKEGPSILRIQQVVRGDSAAYFCASSQGTGEAFFGQGTRLTVV.

This chain links TRBV2 with TRBJ1-6; perhaps TRBD1 as D (5 bases). This CDR3 has 16 residues. Per the germline V gene, CDR1 is SNHLY and CDR2 is FYNNEI. V shed 3 bases and J shed 7 bases, with 16 bases lying between them. This CDR3 reads CASSDSAGLYNSPLHF. DNA of the CDR3: TGTGCCAGCAGTGATAGCGCAGGGCTGTACAATTCACCCCTCCACTTT.

In its sample, this clone was seen once. V gene TRBV29-1 combines with J gene TRBJ2-1, with TRBD2 matching over 7 bases. V lost 7 bases and J lost 0; bases outside the gene matches: 3. The germline gives CDR1 SQVTM, CDR2 ANQGSEA. The CDR3 totals 13 residues. The CDR3 sequence is CSDGGSSYNEQFF. In DNA, the CDR3 is TGCAGCGACGGGGGGAGCTCCTACAATGAGCAGTTCTTC.

Points on this clone: Additional DNA sequences in this sample encode the identical CDR3. The chain combines TRBV27 with TRBJ1-2; no firm D call. Germline V gene lookup returns CDR1 MNHEY and CDR2 SMNVEV (reference sequence). This CDR3 has 14 residues. V lost 2 bases to trimming and J lost 2 bases, with 9 bases between them. The chain's CDR3 is CASSLRRENYGYTF. The DNA for the CDR3 is TGTGCCAGCAGTTTACGCAGAGAGAACTATGGCTACACCTTC.

The V gene is TRBV5-6, the J gene TRBJ1-5, with 10 nucleotides matching TRBD1. After removal of 3 bases from V and 6 bases from J, the junction contained 3 bases not matched to a gene. The CDR3 has 14 residues. CDR1 SGHDT and CDR2 YYEEEE come from the germline V gene. CDR3 in amino acids: CASSSGQGGQPQHF. CDR3 bases: TGTGCCAGCAGCTCCGGACAGGGGGGTCAGCCCCAGCATTTT.

The V gene is TRBV2, the J gene TRBJ1-1, with no clear D. The CDR3 contains 15 residues. Trimming took off 7 bases at V and 0 bases at J, with 15 bases between the two ends. Germline V gives CDR1 SNHLY, CDR2 FYNNEI. The CDR3 region has the DNA TGTGCCAGCATCGAACAGCCTCGAATGAACACTGAAGCTTTCTTT. It translates to CASIEQPRMNTEAFF.